One sample yielded the 25 T cell receptor beta chains listed below, sequenced in a study of cytomegalovirus exposure and HLA in healthy donors. The primer mix had 60 Vbeta and 13 Jbeta primers. Assay used: immunoSEQ multiplex PCR; TCRdb lists only in-frame clones, some missing. The table includes approximately 140,000 clones, just over 70% detected once. Sequencing was done on a sample of PBMCs. These receptors were taken from a woman in her sixties in good health and CMV-seropositive.

The chain recombines TRBV2 with TRBJ1-5; a possible D gene is TRBD1 (5 bases). The CDR3 is 19 residues long. The V and J ends lost 0 bases and 0 bases respectively, with 18 bases between them. Germline V gives CDR1 SNHLY, CDR2 FYNNEI. CDR3 sequence: CASSEALQTGWSSNQPQHF. The CDR3, as DNA: TGTGCCAGCAGTGAAGCGCTTCAAACAGGCTGGAGTAGCAATCAGCCCCAGCATTTT.

The chain has TRBV5-1 and TRBJ2-3; 11 positions agree with TRBD1. Unmatched junction bases numbered 7, after V lost 0 bases and J lost 4 bases. Germline-derived CDR1 and CDR2 are SGHRS and YFSETQ. This CDR3 has 17 residues. CDR3 coding DNA: TGCGCCAGCAGCTTGGCTGCCGGGACAGGGGGTCCAGATACGCAGTATTTT. As protein: CASSLAAGTGGPDTQYF.

The J gene is TRBJ2-2, the V gene TRBV6-6, with D perhaps matching TRBD1 (6 bases). Germline values: CDR1 MNHNY, CDR2 SVGAGI (reference sequence). Trimming cost V 0 bases and J 6 bases, with 8 bases left between them. This CDR3 is built from 14 residues. The CDR3 loop is CASSYSQGPGELFF. In DNA form, the CDR3 reads TGTGCCAGCAGTTACTCACAGGGACCCGGGGAGCTGTTTTTT.

The rearrangement uses TRBV29-1 and TRBJ1-1, with a possible D match to TRBD1 (5 bases). The ends were cut back, 6 bases at V and 0 bases at J, with 11 bases in the middle. CDR1 is SQVTM and CDR2 is ANQGSEA in the germline V gene. The CDR3 loop spans 13 amino acids. The CDR3 protein is CSVYDRLNTEAFF. In DNA form, the CDR3 reads TGCAGCGTCTACGACAGATTGAACACTGAAGCTTTCTTT.

This sequence joins TRBV6-5 and TRBJ1-5, with 8 bases identical to TRBD1. Germline CDR1 and CDR2: MNHEY and SVGAGI. The V and J ends lost 4 bases and 4 bases, in that order; junction bases with no gene match: 3. CDR3 size: 14 residues. In nucleotides, the CDR3 is TGTGCCAGCAGTTTAGACAGGGGTAATCAGCCCCAGCATTTT. Translation: CASSLDRGNQPQHF.

This clone was found a few times. This chain joins TRBV11-2 and TRBJ2-3, with 14 bases matching TRBD2. The junction had 4 bases not matched to a gene; V was cut back by 5 bases and J by 3 bases. The CDR3 covers 16 residues. Germline V gene lookup returns CDR1 SGHAT and CDR2 FQNNGV. The CDR3, as DNA: TGTGCCAGCAGCATAGGGACTAGCGGGGGAACAGATACGCAGTATTTT. Protein product: CASSIGTSGGTDTQYF.

V is TRBV6-5 and J is TRBJ2-7, with D possibly TRBD2 on 5 matching bases. The CDR3 sequence is 11 residues long. V was shortened by 2 bases and J by 7 bases, with 6 bases between the two germline ends. Per the germline V gene, CDR1 is MNHEY and CDR2 is SVGAGI. As DNA, the CDR3 is TGTGCCAGCAGTTACGGCGGGGAGCAGTACTTC. As protein: CASSYGGEQYF.

The chain employs TRBV5-1 and TRBJ1-2, with a tentative D call TRBD1 (5 bases). This CDR3 region has 15 residues. The V end lost 2 bases, the J end lost 10 bases, and 21 bases lay between the germline ends. Germline loops: CDR1 SGHRS, CDR2 YFSETQ. This chain's CDR3 is CASSFSGPPEGAYTF. The CDR3 DNA reads TGCGCCAGCAGCTTTTCTGGCCCTCCAGAAGGGGCCTACACCTTC.

This sequence joins TRBV27 and TRBJ2-2; TRBD1 is a possible D gene (5 bases). V was shortened by 3 bases and J by 2 bases, with 10 bases between the two germline ends. The V gene's germline CDR1 is MNHEY and CDR2 SMNVEV (reference sequence). This CDR3 has 15 residues. The CDR3 sequence: CASSFAQVNTGELFF. The CDR3 DNA is TGTGCCAGCAGTTTTGCACAGGTTAACACCGGGGAGCTGTTTTTT.

This rearrangement joins TRBV18 to TRBJ2-5, with D unclear. This CDR3 has 14 amino acids. Trimming removed 3 bases at V and 0 bases at J, with 8 bases between. Looked up from germline, CDR1 is KGHSH and CDR2 is LQKENI. The DNA of the CDR3 is TGTGCCAGCTCACCCCAGGCGTACCAAGAGACCCAGTACTTC. Amino acids: CASSPQAYQETQYF.

There are a few counts of this clone. J is TRBJ1-2 and V is TRBV5-4; D unresolved. CDR3 size: 13 residues. Germline V gives CDR1 SGHNT, CDR2 YYREEE (reference sequence). V was trimmed by 2 bases and J by 4 bases, leaving 9 bases between them. The CDR3 nucleotides are TGTGCCAGCAGCTTAGCTGGGCCCTATGGCTACACCTTC. Translated, it gives CASSLAGPYGYTF.

J is TRBJ2-7 and V is TRBV6-5; the match to TRBD1 covers 9 bases. Germline V gene lookup returns CDR1 MNHEY and CDR2 SVGAGI. The CDR3 loop spans 16 amino acids. Trimming at V came to 0 bases and at J to 6 bases, leaving 9 bases not matched to a gene. The CDR3, as DNA: TGTGCCAGCAGTTACTCGCCGGGACAGGGTGTATTCGAGCAGTACTTC. Protein sequence: CASSYSPGQGVFEQYF.

This chain uses TRBV9 with TRBJ2-1; TRBD2 aligns across 7 bases. The CDR3 has 15 amino acids. Germline lookup yields CDR1 SGDLS and CDR2 YYNGEE. The V segment lost 4 bases and the J segment 3 bases; nucleotides outside the gene matches: 7. This CDR3 reads CASSPSAGRYNEQFF. The DNA of the CDR3 is TGTGCCAGCAGCCCTTCAGCGGGGCGCTACAATGAGCAGTTCTTC.

V gene TRBV9 combines with J gene TRBJ1-2; D gene unclear. The CDR3 runs to 15 residues. CDR1 is SGDLS and CDR2 is YYNGEE in the germline V gene. Trimming removed 3 bases from V and 0 bases from J, with 12 bases in between. CDR3 DNA: TGTGCCAGCAGCGCCCGACTTATAGCTAACTATGGCTACACCTTC. Translated, it gives CASSARLIANYGYTF.

V is TRBV14 and J is TRBJ2-2, with D uncertain. Germline V gene sequence: CDR1 SGHDN, CDR2 FVKESK. The CDR3 covers 15 residues. The V gene lost 4 bases and the J gene lost 5 bases, with 14 bases spanning the gap. The CDR3 nucleotides read TGTGCCAGCAGCCCCCCCGGAGTAGAAACCGGGGAGCTGTTTTTT. The encoded protein is CASSPPGVETGELFF.

The V gene is TRBV11-2, the J gene TRBJ2-7; 8 nucleotides align to TRBD2. V was pared by 0 bases and J by 4 bases, with 5 bases of the junction left unmatched. Per germline, CDR1 SGHAT and CDR2 FQNNGV. This CDR3 is built from 15 residues. The CDR3 reads CASSLDFGGGYEQYF. The CDR3 DNA reads TGTGCCAGCAGCTTAGATTTCGGGGGGGGTTACGAGCAGTACTTC.

V is TRBV19 and J is TRBJ1-2; TRBD1 might be the D (5 bases). With 3 bases removed from V and 8 bases from J, the gap between germline ends came to 19 bases. Germline CDR1 reads LNHDA; CDR2 reads SQIVND (reference sequence). The CDR3 is 15 amino acids. CDR3 residues: CASSMERRGYSGYTF. CDR3 DNA sequence: TGTGCCAGTAGTATGGAACGACGGGGGTACTCGGGCTACACCTTC. Supplemented by reference TRBV19 and TRBJ1-2, the full variable domain reads DGGITQSPKYLFRKEGQNVTLSCEQNLNHDAMYWYRQDPGQGLRLIYYSQIVNDFQKGDIAEGYSVSREKKESFPLTVTSAQKNPTAFYLCASSMERRGYSGYTFGSGTRLTVV.

The CDR3 DNA sequence: TGTGCCAGCAGCTTCTCCGGACAGAACACTGAAGCTTTCTTT. It yields the protein CASSFSGQNTEAFF. This sequence joins TRBV7-6 and TRBJ1-1, with D possibly matching TRBD1 (5 bases). V dropped 3 bases and J dropped 1 base, with 9 bases sitting between them. The CDR3 runs 14 residues. Germline V lookup: CDR1 SGHVS, CDR2 FNYEAQ.

The chain joins TRBV6-5 to TRBJ1-6, with TRBD1 matching 8 bases. Germline assignment: CDR1 MNHEY and CDR2 SVGAGI. Unmatched junction bases numbered 1, after V lost 0 bases and J lost 3 bases. The CDR3 has 16 residues. CDR3 coding DNA: TGTGCCAGCAGTTACTCGGGACAGGTCTATAATTCACCCCTCCACTTT. Amino acids: CASSYSGQVYNSPLHF.

The chain couples TRBV5-1 to TRBJ1-5, with 9 bases lining up with TRBD1. CDR1 is SGHRS, CDR2 YFSETQ, per germline. Losses at the gene ends were 4 bases for V and 4 bases for J; bases not matched to a gene: 6. This CDR3 has 15 amino acids. DNA of the CDR3: TGCGCCAGCAGCCCATGGACAGGGGATAATCAGCCCCAGCATTTT. Translation: CASSPWTGDNQPQHF.

The rearrangement joins TRBV7-3 to TRBJ2-7, with a weak D call TRBD2 (5 bases). CDR3 length: 13 residues. Looked up from germline, CDR1 is SGHTA and CDR2 is FQGTGA. The ends were cut back, 4 bases at V and 7 bases at J, with 14 bases in the middle. The CDR3 nucleotides are TGTGCCAGCAGCTATGGCAGAGGGTCAGAGCAGTACTTC. Amino acid sequence: CASSYGRGSEQYF.

The chain links TRBV4-1 to TRBJ1-1; no firm D call. This CDR3 has 13 residues. The ends were cut back, 1 base at V and 10 bases at J, with 13 bases in the middle. Germline lookup yields CDR1 MGHRA and CDR2 YSYEKL. CDR3: CASSQGSYAIAFF. CDR3 DNA: TGCGCCAGCAGCCAAGGATCCTACGCGATAGCTTTCTTT.

This rearrangement joins TRBV6-5 to TRBJ1-2; 8 bases align to TRBD1. This CDR3 is 15 amino acids long. In germline, CDR1 is MNHEY, CDR2 SVGAGI. Unmatched junction bases numbered 10, after V lost 10 bases and J lost 0 bases. CDR3 nucleotide sequence: TGTGCCACTTCGACACAGGGGGGCTCTAACTATGGCTACACCTTC. Its translation: CATSTQGGSNYGYTF.

The chain employs TRBV2 and TRBJ1-2; TRBD1 matches 11 bases. J lost 4 bases, V lost 7 bases, and 2 bases had no gene match. Germline V gene lookup returns CDR1 SNHLY and CDR2 FYNNEI. CDR3 size: 13 residues. The CDR3 DNA sequence: TGTGCCAGCACCGGGACAGGGGGCTATGGCTACACCTTC. It codes for CASTGTGGYGYTF.

The genes are TRBV6-5 and TRBJ2-2; 9 bases align to TRBD1. V lost 5 bases and J lost 5; bases outside the gene matches: 3. Germline assignment: CDR1 MNHEY and CDR2 SVGAGI. There are 14 residues in the CDR3. The CDR3 DNA is TGTGCCAGCAGTAACAGGGGGCTAACCGGGGAGCTGTTTTTT. This gives the protein CASSNRGLTGELFF.